These T cell receptor beta chains were read from a single sample in a study of blood T cell repertoires in COVID-19. Produced via immunoSEQ multiplex PCR; TCRdb's table is partial and in-frame only. This table has hundreds of thousands of clones, 86% appearing once. The sample taken for sequencing was peripheral blood. The receptors come from a woman in her twenties or thirties with active or convalescent COVID-19. Each CDR3 is given with its conserved first and last residue. The D gene is left open where the match is weak. Expanded clones are given a class, and other clones once, few, many or no size at all.

D gene: TRBD1
clone size: -
J gene: TRBJ1-1
V gene: TRBV6-1
CDR3 protein: CASSGGGGQGGTEAFF
CDR3 DNA: TGTGCCAGCAGTGGGGGTGGGGGACAGGGAGGAACTGAAGCTTTCTTT

D gene: -
clone size: -
J gene: TRBJ2-7
V gene: TRBV5-1
CDR3 protein: CASRQGYEQYF
CDR3 DNA: TGCGCCAGCAGGCAGGGTTACGAGCAGTACTTC

D gene: -
clone size: -
J gene: TRBJ2-1
V gene: TRBV6-6
CDR3 protein: CASTRGGARSYNEQFF
CDR3 DNA: TGTGCCAGCACCCGAGGGGGAGCCCGTTCCTACAATGAGCAGTTCTTC

D gene: -
clone size: once
J gene: TRBJ1-1
V gene: TRBV29-1
CDR3 protein: CSVLTGSPGDEAFF
CDR3 DNA: TGCAGCGTTCTTACAGGGTCACCCGGAGATGAAGCTTTCTTT

D gene: TRBD1
clone size: -
J gene: TRBJ2-3
V gene: TRBV19
CDR3 protein: CASSPRQGRDTQYF
CDR3 DNA: TGTGCCAGTAGTCCGAGACAGGGGAGAGATACGCAGTATTTT

D gene: -
clone size: -
J gene: TRBJ1-6
V gene: TRBV5-6
CDR3 protein: CASSLDRLYNSPLHF
CDR3 DNA: TGTGCCAGCAGCTTGGACAGGCTATATAATTCACCCCTCCACTTT

D gene: TRBD1
clone size: once
J gene: TRBJ1-1
V gene: TRBV5-1
CDR3 protein: CASSLNLQGVEAFF
CDR3 DNA: TGCGCCAGCAGCCTCAACTTACAGGGGGTTGAAGCTTTCTTT

D gene: -
clone size: -
J gene: TRBJ2-2
V gene: TRBV5-4
CDR3 protein: CASSSGAKGTGELFF
CDR3 DNA: TGTGCCAGCAGCTCAGGGGCCAAAGGGACCGGGGAGCTGTTTTTT

D gene: TRBD2
clone size: once
J gene: TRBJ2-1
V gene: TRBV9
CDR3 protein: CASSTASGAGYEQFF
CDR3 DNA: TGTGCCAGCAGCACCGCTAGCGGAGCAGGGTATGAGCAGTTCTTC

D gene: -
clone size: -
J gene: TRBJ2-5
V gene: TRBV5-1
CDR3 protein: CASTSDTYQETQYF
CDR3 DNA: TGCGCCAGCACCTCGGACACGTACCAAGAGACCCAGTACTTC

D gene: TRBD1
clone size: -
J gene: TRBJ1-6
V gene: TRBV19
CDR3 protein: CASSIAGTVNSPLHF
CDR3 DNA: TGTGCCAGTAGTATCGCCGGGACAGTCAATTCACCCCTCCACTTT

D gene: TRBD2
clone size: -
J gene: TRBJ2-1
V gene: TRBV11-3
CDR3 protein: CASSLQASGYNEQFF
CDR3 DNA: TGTGCCAGCAGCTTACAGGCTAGCGGTTACAATGAGCAGTTCTTC

D gene: -
clone size: -
J gene: TRBJ2-2
V gene: TRBV7-9
CDR3 protein: CASSLDRITNTGELFF
CDR3 DNA: TGTGCCAGCAGCTTAGACAGGATTACGAACACCGGGGAGCTGTTTTTT